Listed here are 6 T cell receptor beta chains from one sample, sequenced in a study of OX40 agonist ivuxolimab in advanced cancers. Profiled with immunoSEQ multiplex PCR; TCRdb holds only in-frame clones, not every one. The sample consists of around 40,000 clones, around 89% of them appearing once. Sequenced material: CD4+ or CD8+ T cells sorted from blood, taken in a trial of the OX40 agonist ivuxolimab. The receptors shown here come from an adult with an advanced solid tumor such as melanoma, head and neck, liver or kidney cancer.

The sample holds a few counts of this clone. V is TRBV5-5 and J is TRBJ2-2; D tentatively reads TRBD1 or TRBD2 (5 bases each). V lost 4 bases and J 6 bases, leaving 13 bases between the germline ends. Germline values: CDR1 SGHKS, CDR2 YYEKEE (reference sequence). CDR3 size: 14 residues. The CDR3 DNA sequence: TGTGCCAGCAGCCAGACCTGGGGACCCGGGGAGCTGTTTTTT. It yields the protein CASSQTWGPGELFF.

The V call is TRBV2, the J call TRBJ2-5, with 8 bases matching TRBD2. V was pared by 7 bases and J by 3 bases, with 16 bases of the junction left unmatched. The CDR3 spans 17 residues. Germline CDR1 is SNHLY and CDR2 is FYNNEI. The CDR3 loop reads CASTMGLVGPREETQYF. DNA of the CDR3: TGTGCCAGCACCATGGGACTAGTGGGGCCCCGGGAAGAGACCCAGTACTTC.

This clone was detected a few times. The V gene is TRBV4-2, the J gene TRBJ2-5, with unresolved D. Trimming left V 2 bases short and J 0 bases short, with 7 bases between. Germline V CDR1 and CDR2: LGHNA, YNFKEQ. The CDR3 consists of 14 residues. CDR3 DNA sequence: TGTGCCAGCAGCCAAAATCGGGACCAAGAGACCCAGTACTTC. This translates into CASSQNRDQETQYF.

This sequence joins TRBV7-2 and TRBJ1-2, with D unresolved. This CDR3 has 16 residues. Trimming cost V 4 bases and J 8 bases, with 23 bases left between them. Per the germline V gene, CDR1 is SGHTA and CDR2 is FQGNSA. In DNA form, the CDR3 reads TGTGCCAGCAGCTCCAGCAGGTCAGGTCTCGCGGAGGGCTACACCTTC. The encoded protein is CASSSSRSGLAEGYTF. The variable domain in full, with the rest retrieved from reference TRBV7-2 and TRBJ1-2, is GAGVSQSPSNKVTEKGKDVELRCDPISGHTALYWYRQSLGQGLEFLIYFQGNSAPDKSGLPSDRFSAERTGGSVSTLTIQRTQQEDSAVYLCASSSSRSGLAEGYTFGSGTRLTVV.

The V gene is TRBV10-3, the J gene TRBJ1-1; no clear D. There are 12 residues in the CDR3. CDR1 is ENHRY and CDR2 is SYGVKD in the germline V gene. V was shortened by 2 bases and J by 4 bases, with 5 bases between the two germline ends. The CDR3 loop is CAISEGLTEAFF. The CDR3 DNA sequence: TGTGCCATCAGTGAGGGGCTCACTGAAGCTTTCTTT.

The chain carries TRBV7-2 and TRBJ1-1; the D is unclear. This CDR3 comprises 14 residues. Germline values: CDR1 SGHTA, CDR2 FQGNSA. Trimming shortened V by 3 bases and J by 2 bases, and 10 bases separated the two germline ends. The CDR3 DNA reads as TGTGCCAGCAGCTTCGCCCGCTATAACACTGAAGCTTTCTTT. It codes for CASSFARYNTEAFF.